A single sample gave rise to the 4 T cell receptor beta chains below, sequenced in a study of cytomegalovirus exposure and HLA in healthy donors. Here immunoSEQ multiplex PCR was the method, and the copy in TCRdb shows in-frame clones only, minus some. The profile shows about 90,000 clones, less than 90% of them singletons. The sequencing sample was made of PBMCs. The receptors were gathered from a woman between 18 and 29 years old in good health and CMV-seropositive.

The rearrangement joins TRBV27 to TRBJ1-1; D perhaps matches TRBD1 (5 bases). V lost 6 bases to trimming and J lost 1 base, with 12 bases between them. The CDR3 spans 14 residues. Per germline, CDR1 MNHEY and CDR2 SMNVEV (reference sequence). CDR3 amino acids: CASRSPGANTEAFF. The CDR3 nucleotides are TGTGCCAGCAGGAGTCCTGGGGCGAACACTGAAGCTTTCTTT.

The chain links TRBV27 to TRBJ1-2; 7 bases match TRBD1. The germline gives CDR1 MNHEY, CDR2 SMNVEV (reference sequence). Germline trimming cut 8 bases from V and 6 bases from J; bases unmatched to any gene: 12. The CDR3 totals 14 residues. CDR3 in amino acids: CASRFLRTGDGYTF. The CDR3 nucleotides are TGTGCCAGCCGATTCCTTCGAACAGGGGATGGCTACACCTTC.

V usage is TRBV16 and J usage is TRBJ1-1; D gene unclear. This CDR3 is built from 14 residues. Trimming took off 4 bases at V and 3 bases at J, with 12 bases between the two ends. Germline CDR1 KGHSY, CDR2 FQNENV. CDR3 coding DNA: TGTGCCAGCAGCCCCTCCGGGATGGACACTGAAGCTTTCTTT. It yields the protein CASSPSGMDTEAFF. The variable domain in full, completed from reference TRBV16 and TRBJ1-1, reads GEEVAQTPKHLVRGEGQKAKLYCAPIKGHSYVFWYQQVLKNEFKFLISFQNENVFDETGMPKERFSAKCLPNSPCSLEIQATKLEDSAVYFCASSPSGMDTEAFFGQGTRLTVV.

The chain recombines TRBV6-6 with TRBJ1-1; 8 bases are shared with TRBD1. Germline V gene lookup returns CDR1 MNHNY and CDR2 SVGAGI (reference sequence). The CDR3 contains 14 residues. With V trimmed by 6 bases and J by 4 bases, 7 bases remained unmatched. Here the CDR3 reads CASRTDRVITEAFF. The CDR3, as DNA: TGTGCCAGCAGAACGGACAGGGTCATCACTGAAGCTTTCTTT.